These T cell receptor beta chains were read from a single sample in a study of blood T cell repertoires in COVID-19. Produced via immunoSEQ multiplex PCR; TCRdb's table is partial and in-frame only. The table shows around 140,000 clones, with approximately 84% occurring only once. The specimen sequenced was peripheral blood. These receptors all come from a man aged 55 to 70 with acute or convalescent COVID-19. The CDR3 runs from the conserved cysteine through the conserved F or W. The D gene is left open where the match is weak. Clone sizes are given selectively: once, few, many, or a class where the clone is expanded.

>-|TRBD1|TRBJ2-7|14|TRBV5-1
TGCGCCAGCAGCTTCGGACAGGGGGCATTCGAGCAGTACTTC
CASSFGQGAFEQYF
>-|-|TRBJ1-4|18|TRBV3-1/TRBV3-2
TGTGCCAGCAGCCAAGGGTGGGCAGGGGCGACGGTTATTGAAAAACTGTTTTTT
CASSQGWAGATVIEKLFF
>few|-|TRBJ1-5|12|TRBV12-3/TRBV12-4
TGTGCCAGCAGATATAGCAATCAGCCCCAGCATTTT
CASRYSNQPQHF
>once|-|TRBJ1-1|12|TRBV29-1
TGCAGCGTTACCCAGGGGTTCACTGAAGCTTTCTTT
CSVTQGFTEAFF
>-|TRBD1|TRBJ2-7|15|TRBV19
TGTGCCAGTAGTAGCCGGGACAGGCCCTCCTACGAGCAGTACTTC
CASSSRDRPSYEQYF
>-|TRBD1|TRBJ1-3|17|TRBV9
TGTGCCAGCAGCGTAGCCGGGACAGGAGTCCTTGGAAACACCATATATTTT
CASSVAGTGVLGNTIYF
>-|TRBD1|TRBJ2-5|15|TRBV5-6
TGTGCCAGCAGTTACCCCGGGACAGGGGGAGAGACCCAGTACTTC
CASSYPGTGGETQYF
>-|-|TRBJ1-1|17|TRBV24-1
TGTGCCACCAGTGAGAGAGCCCTGGGACATGGGAACACTGAAGCTTTCTTT
CATSERALGHGNTEAFF
>-|-|TRBJ2-7|16|TRBV30
TGTGCCTGGAAGAACGAACAGGGGGGGGCTGGCTACGAGCAGTACTTC
CAWKNEQGGAGYEQYF
>few|-|TRBJ2-7|16|TRBV6-5
TGTGCCAGCAGTTACTCGACTAGAGGATTTTCCTACGAGCAGTACTTC
CASSYSTRGFSYEQYF
>-|TRBD2|TRBJ2-5|15|TRBV5-6
TGTGCCAGCAGCTCCATACCGGGAGGGCCGGAGACCCAGTACTTC
CASSSIPGGPETQYF
>-|TRBD2|TRBJ2-5|15|TRBV4-1
TGCGCCAGCAGCCACCCAGAAGCGGGGCGTGAGACCCAGTACTTC
CASSHPEAGRETQYF
>-|-|TRBJ2-3|13|TRBV29-1
TGCAGCGTTGAAACTATGGGCACAGATACGCAGTATTTT
CSVETMGTDTQYF
>once|-|TRBJ1-1|13|TRBV6-5
TGTGCCAGCAGTCGGACAGCTAACACTGAAGCTTTCTTT
CASSRTANTEAFF
>-|TRBD2|TRBJ2-1|19|TRBV19
TGTGCCAGTAACCGGGTGATCTCCAACGCGGGAGGTGGTTACAATGAGCAGTTCTTC
CASNRVISNAGGGYNEQFF
>-|TRBD1|TRBJ1-1|15|TRBV6-2/TRBV6-3
TGTGCCAGCATCCCCTCGACAGGGCAGGACACTGAAGCTTTCTTT
CASIPSTGQDTEAFF
>few|TRBD1|TRBJ1-2|13|TRBV5-1
TGCGCCAGCAGCCCTGGACAGGGTAGCGGCTACACCTTC
CASSPGQGSGYTF
>-|TRBD2|TRBJ2-3|16|TRBV5-1
TGCGCCAGCAGCCCTGGGGGAGGGACTTTCACAGATACGCAGTATTTT
CASSPGGGTFTDTQYF
>once|-|TRBJ2-7|14|TRBV9
TGTGCCAGCAGCGGTGACCAGCTAGAGGGCGAGCAGTACTTC
CASSGDQLEGEQYF
>-|TRBD1|TRBJ2-5|13|TRBV15
TGTGCCACCAGCAGGACAGGGGAAGAGACCCAGTACTTC
CATSRTGEETQYF
>-|-|TRBJ1-6|16|TRBV5-4
TGTGCCAGCAGCGGTGAGGAGGGCTCCTATAATTCACCCCTCCACTTT
CASSGEEGSYNSPLHF
>-|-|TRBJ2-7|13|TRBV13
TGTGCCAGCAGCTTACTCGGTACCTACGAGCAGTACTTC
CASSLLGTYEQYF
>-|TRBD1|TRBJ1-4|14|TRBV5-1
TGCGCCAGCAGCTTCCAGGGGGCGGGTGAAAAACTGTTTTTT
CASSFQGAGEKLFF
>-|-|TRBJ2-4|14|TRBV19
TGTGCCAGTAGCTATCGGAGGGCCAAAAACATTCAGTACTTC
CASSYRRAKNIQYF
>-|-|TRBJ2-2|14|TRBV29-1
TGCAGCGTTGTTCCGGGAATTAGCACCGGGGAGCTGTTTTTT
CSVVPGISTGELFF
>-|TRBD2|TRBJ2-7|16|TRBV5-5
TGTGCCAGCAGCAGACGTACTAGCGGGAGCTTCTACGAGCAGTACTTC
CASSRRTSGSFYEQYF
>-|-|TRBJ2-1|16|TRBV5-5
TGTGCCAGCAGCAGCGTGCCCCGGCAGGGGTACAATGAGCAGTTCTTC
CASSSVPRQGYNEQFF
>-|TRBD1|TRBJ2-7|12|TRBV29-1
TGCAGCGTACCGGGACAGTCCTACGAGCAGTACTTC
CSVPGQSYEQYF
>-|TRBD2|TRBJ2-7|19|TRBV5-1
TGCGCCAGCAGCTCCCGACTAGCGGGAGGGCCTGATGTGTCCTACGAGCAGTACTTC
CASSSRLAGGPDVSYEQYF
>-|TRBD1|TRBJ2-7|14|TRBV4-1
TGCGCCAGCAGCCAAGCGGGGACAGGGGACGAGCAGTACTTC
CASSQAGTGDEQYF
>once|-|TRBJ2-1|16|TRBV6-2/TRBV6-3
TGTGCCAGCAGCCCTGACTTCGGGGTTCGTTACAATGAGCAGTTCTTC
CASSPDFGVRYNEQFF
>medium-sized|-|TRBJ2-3|13|TRBV5-1
TGCGCCAGCAGCTTGGGGGGCTATGATACGCAGTATTTT
CASSLGGYDTQYF
>once|TRBD1|TRBJ1-1|14|TRBV5-1
TGCGCCAGCAGCACTAGTAACCGGGACAGTGAAGCTTTCTTT
CASSTSNRDSEAFF
>-|-|TRBJ1-6|13|TRBV10-3
TGTGCCATCAATAAGGAGAATAATTCACCCCTCCACTTT
CAINKENNSPLHF
>-|TRBD1|TRBJ2-7|14|TRBV19
TGTGCCAGCCGACGGGACAGGGACTCCTACGAGCAGTACTTC
CASRRDRDSYEQYF
>-|TRBD1|TRBJ1-4|15|TRBV5-1
TGCGCCAGCAGCTCTACACAGGGGTCTAATGAAAAACTGTTTTTT
CASSSTQGSNEKLFF
>-|TRBD1|TRBJ1-3|16|TRBV24-1
TGTGCCACCAGTGGAACACCGGGACAGGCTGGAAACACCATATATTTT
CATSGTPGQAGNTIYF
>-|-|TRBJ1-1|16|TRBV5-1
TGCGCCAGCAGCTTGGTTCTTACAGGGTCGGGCACTGAAGCTTTCTTT
CASSLVLTGSGTEAFF
>few|TRBD2|TRBJ2-7|13|TRBV12-3/TRBV12-4
TGTGCCAGCAGTTTAGCCGGGGGGTACGAGCAGTACTTC
CASSLAGGYEQYF
>-|-|TRBJ2-3|14|TRBV5-1
TGCGCCAGCGGTACGGGAGAGAAGACAGATACGCAGTATTTT
CASGTGEKTDTQYF
>-|TRBD2|TRBJ2-1|15|TRBV27
TGTGCCAGCAAGGATTTAGCGGGAGGTTGGATTGAGCAGTTCTTC
CASKDLAGGWIEQFF
>-|TRBD1|TRBJ2-3|16|TRBV19
TGTGCCAGTAGTATGTGGACAGGGGGCTACACAGATACGCAGTATTTT
CASSMWTGGYTDTQYF
>once|-|TRBJ2-7|13|TRBV7-2
TGTGCCAGCAGCTTAGTCTCGCAGTACGAGCAGTACTTC
CASSLVSQYEQYF
>-|TRBD2|TRBJ2-1|15|TRBV29-1
TGCAGCGTTAACCCGGGACTAGCGGGATACAATGAGCAGTTCTTC
CSVNPGLAGYNEQFF
>-|-|TRBJ2-3|14|TRBV7-3
TGTGCCAGCAGCTCCGGACTGCCTGGAGATACGCAGTATTTT
CASSSGLPGDTQYF